The 25 T cell receptor beta chains below all came from one sample that was sequenced in a study of shared clonotypes between healthy human individuals. TCRdb's copy holds only in-frame clones and misses some; the assay was immunoSEQ multiplex PCR. The sample lists around 95,000 clones; 40% to 55% were seen once. Sequencing was done on a sample of PBMCs. These receptor sequences come from a middle-aged woman in good health. Some clones in this sample may be carry-over from other donors' samples.

V usage is TRBV28 and J usage is TRBJ1-2, with TRBD1 matching 7 bases. Looked up from germline, CDR1 is MDHEN and CDR2 is SYDVKM. The CDR3 extends over 13 amino acids. Trimming took 6 bases from V and 8 from J; bases not matched to a gene: 9. Here the CDR3 DNA reads TGTGCCAGCAGGCCTGGGACAGAAGAAGGCTACACCTTC. Translation gives CASRPGTEEGYTF.

Concerning this clone: The same CDR3 is also encoded by other DNA sequences in this sample. The chain links TRBV5-1 to TRBJ2-3; D not certain. V was shortened by 0 bases and J by 2 bases, with 4 bases between the two germline ends. The germline V gene encodes CDR1 SGHRS and CDR2 YFSETQ. The CDR3 loop spans 13 amino acids. The CDR3: CASSLGSTDTQYF. The CDR3 DNA follows: TGCGCCAGCAGCTTGGGATCCACAGATACGCAGTATTTT.

The chain couples TRBV9 to TRBJ2-7; TRBD2 is a possible D gene (5 bases). The V gene's germline CDR1 is SGDLS and CDR2 YYNGEE. Trimming removed 3 bases at V and 1 base at J, with 14 bases between. CDR3 length: 15 amino acids. CDR3 in DNA: TGTGCCAGCAGCGCCGGGATCCCCCTGTCCTACGAGCAGTACTTC. Protein sequence: CASSAGIPLSYEQYF. Based on the CDR3 plus reference TRBV9 and TRBJ2-7, the full variable domain is DSGVTQTPKHLITATGQRVTLRCSPRSGDLSVYWYQQSLDQGLQFLIQYYNGEERAKGNILERFSAQQFPDLHSELNLSSLELGDSALYFCASSAGIPLSYEQYFGPGTRLTVT.

This clone appeared a few times. V and J are TRBV4-1 and TRBJ2-5; 8 bases align to TRBD1. The J call may be in error: the DNA end matches TRBJ2-7 better. CDR1 is MGHRA, CDR2 YSYEKL, per germline. This CDR3 has 15 amino acids. CDR3 sequence (DNA): TGCGCCAGCAGCCAAGCCGTAGGACAGGGCCGCGAGCAGTACTTC. Encoded protein: CASSQAVGQGREQYF.

With regard to this clone: With a far larger clone one base away, a read error is the likely cause. The chain has TRBV9 and TRBJ1-3, with 10 nucleotides matching TRBD1. Germline trimming cut 4 bases from V and 3 bases from J; bases unmatched to any gene: 4. Germline values: CDR1 SGDLS, CDR2 YYNGEE. This CDR3 is 15 amino acids long. CDR3 sequence: CASSPGQGIGNTIYF. Here the CDR3 DNA reads TGTGCCAGCAGCCCGGGACAGGGGATTGGAAACACCATATATTTT.

This clone was found a few times. CDR3 amino acids: CASSEAPVAGAGNEQFF. CDR3 nucleotides: TGTGCCAGCAGTGAAGCGCCCGTAGCGGGAGCGGGCAATGAGCAGTTCTTC. This chain uses TRBV2 with TRBJ2-1; 9 bases match TRBD2. This CDR3 contains 17 residues. Trimming removed 0 bases from V and 6 bases from J; junction bases left unmatched: 9. Germline V gene sequence: CDR1 SNHLY, CDR2 FYNNEI. The complete variable domain, with remaining parts taken from reference TRBV2 and TRBJ2-1, reads EPEVTQTPSHQVTQMGQEVILRCVPISNHLYFYWYRQILGQKVEFLVSFYNNEISEKSEIFDDQFSVERPDGSNFTLKIRSTKLEDSAMYFCASSEAPVAGAGNEQFFGPGTRLTVL.

Details on this clone: A much bigger clone sits one base away, suggesting this may be a read error. The chain uses TRBV6-1 and TRBJ1-1; D is unresolved. The CDR3 runs 13 residues. CDR1 and CDR2 from the germline V gene are MNHNS and SASEGT. The V gene lost 1 base and the J gene lost 1 base, with 4 bases spanning the gap. The CDR3 region is CASSEVGNTEAFF. The CDR3 nucleotides are TGTGCCAGCAGTGAAGTAGGGAACACTGAAGCTTTCTTT.

This clone was seen repeatedly, ten times or more. The chain combines TRBV10-3 with TRBJ2-3; perhaps TRBD2 as D (7 bases). CDR3 size: 15 residues. From germline, CDR1 is ENHRY and CDR2 SYGVKD. V lost 4 bases to trimming and J lost 0 bases, with 11 bases between them. The CDR3 coding sequence is TGTGCCATCAGTGCAAAGGGGGGGAGCACAGATACGCAGTATTTT. Translating it yields CAISAKGGSTDTQYF.

The genes are TRBV2 and TRBJ1-5, with 10 bases fitting TRBD1. This CDR3 comprises 13 residues. V was pared by 9 bases and J by 6 bases, with 5 bases of the junction left unmatched. CDR1 SNHLY and CDR2 FYNNEI come from the germline V gene. CDR3 in amino acids: CASDRGQGQPQHF. The CDR3 region has the DNA TGTGCCAGTGACAGGGGGCAGGGTCAGCCCCAGCATTTT.

Details on this clone: Germline is not matched at one junction end, which may reflect a read error. The chain is built from TRBV7-9 and TRBJ1-1; D not certain. In germline, CDR1 is SEHNR, CDR2 FQNEAQ (reference sequence). The CDR3 contains 13 residues. In DNA form, the CDR3 reads TGTGCCGGCAGCTTCACGACGAACACTGAAGCTTTCTTT. It encodes CAGSFTTNTEAFF.

In regard to this clone: A much larger clone lies one base from this, so it may be a read error. In DNA, the CDR3 is TGTGCCTGCAGTTACCAGAGCGGGTGGTACTTC. Translation gives CACSYQSGWYF. The chain has TRBV28 and TRBJ2-4; D may be TRBD2 (6 bases). CDR3 length: 11 amino acids. CDR1 and CDR2 (germline): MDHEN, SYDVKM.

The table lists this clone with many counts. This chain joins TRBV29-1 and TRBJ2-1, with 10 bases aligning to TRBD2. Germline V lookup: CDR1 SQVTM, CDR2 ANQGSEA. J was trimmed by 7 bases and V by 7 bases; bases with no gene match: 7. This CDR3 is 13 amino acids long. The CDR3 region has the DNA TGCAGCGGCGGAGCGGGAGGGGTAAATGAGCAGTTCTTC. It translates to CSGGAGGVNEQFF.

A single count supports this clone. A far larger clone lies a single base away; this is likely a read error. This chain joins TRBV5-1 and TRBJ2-5; possible D gene TRBD2, 5 bases. This CDR3 has 14 amino acids. Germline CDR1 reads SGHRS; CDR2 reads YFSETQ. The CDR3 nucleotides are TGCGCCAGCAGCTTAGCCGGGATTCAAGAGGCCCAGTACTTC. It yields the protein CASSLAGIQEAQYF. Combining the CDR3 with reference TRBV5-1 and TRBJ2-5 gives the whole variable domain KAGVTQTPRYLIKTRGQQVTLSCSPISGHRSVSWYQQTPGQGLQFLFEYFSETQRNKGNFPGRFSGRQFSNSRSEMNVSTLELGDSALYLCASSLAGIQEAQYFGPGTRLLVL.

About this clone itself: One junction end does not reproduce the germline sequence, and a read error may be involved. This chain uses TRBV5-4 with TRBJ2-5, with unresolved D. The CDR3 runs 13 residues. The germline CDR1 and CDR2 sequences are SGHNT and YYREEE (reference sequence). CDR3 region: CASSQGHQETQYF. The CDR3, as DNA: TGCGCCAGCAGCCAAGGGCACCAAGAGACCCAGTACTTC.

The chain combines TRBV7-2 with TRBJ1-5, with D possibly matching TRBD1 (6 bases). V lost 2 bases, J lost 5 bases, and 7 bases lay in between. Germline V lookup: CDR1 SGHTA, CDR2 FQGNSA. CDR3 length: 13 residues. The CDR3, as DNA: TGTGCCAGCAGCTTAAGGGGGGATCAGCCCCAGCATTTT. This codes for CASSLRGDQPQHF.

The chain joins TRBV9 to TRBJ2-2; D call uncertain. Trimming removed 1 base at V and 3 bases at J, with 10 bases between. The CDR3 has 15 amino acids. CDR1 and CDR2 from the germline V gene are SGDLS and YYNGEE. The CDR3, as DNA: TGTGCCAGCAGCGTAACGAGGATGGACACCGGGGAGCTGTTTTTT. It codes for CASSVTRMDTGELFF.

As concerns this clone: The junction and the germline gene differ at one end; a read error may be behind it. The genes are TRBV5-3 and TRBJ2-2; 16 bases agree with TRBD2. TRBV5-3 is treated as an ORF (open reading frame) with a function not yet certain. The CDR3 sequence is 18 residues long. The CDR3 DNA is TGTGCCAGAAGCTTGGGGGGACTAGCGGGAGGGAACACCGGGGAGCTGCTTTTT. It yields the protein CARSLGGLAGGNTGELLF.

V and J are TRBV7-8 and TRBJ2-5; 7 bases match TRBD1. Germline CDR1 reads SGHVS; CDR2 reads FQNEAQ. There are 15 residues in the CDR3. Trimming took 5 bases from V and 1 from J; bases not matched to a gene: 7. DNA for the CDR3: TGTGCCAGCAGCCCCCCGACAGGGCCCCAAGAGACCCAGTACTTC. Its translation: CASSPPTGPQETQYF.

The gene calls are TRBV5-4 and TRBJ1-1, with 8 bases identical to TRBD1. The CDR3 runs 16 residues. Germline CDR1 reads SGHNT; CDR2 reads YYREEE (reference sequence). With V trimmed by 0 bases and J by 5 bases, 9 bases remained unmatched. The CDR3 DNA reads TGTGCCAGCAGCTTGGAGGGCAGGGGGCGAGGGACTGAAGCTTTCTTT. Its translation is CASSLEGRGRGTEAFF.

In this sample, this clone turned up a few times. The chain joins TRBV18 to TRBJ2-1, with 14 bases aligning to TRBD2. CDR3 length equals 14 residues. J was trimmed by 8 bases and V by 5 bases; bases with no gene match: 2. CDR1 is KGHSH, CDR2 LQKENI, per germline. CDR3 sequence reads: CASSGTSGSYEQFF. CDR3 in DNA: TGTGCCAGCTCAGGGACTAGCGGGAGTTATGAGCAGTTCTTC.

The V and J genes are TRBV6-1 and TRBJ2-3; 10 nucleotides align to TRBD2. Per the germline V gene, CDR1 is MNHNS and CDR2 is SASEGT. The CDR3 contains 15 residues. Germline trimming cut 6 bases from V and 0 bases from J; bases unmatched to any gene: 3. The CDR3 sequence is CASRASGSSTDTQYF. In nucleotides, the CDR3 is TGTGCCAGCAGGGCTAGCGGGAGTAGCACAGATACGCAGTATTTT.

The chain links TRBV6-1 to TRBJ1-2; D may be TRBD1 (5 bases). The CDR3 runs to 14 residues. Germline CDR1 MNHNS, CDR2 SASEGT. V lost 5 bases and J lost 7, with 17 bases in between. The CDR3 is CASSRDSYEGGYTF. The CDR3 bases are TGTGCCAGCAGTCGGGACTCTTATGAGGGTGGCTACACCTTC.

The genes are TRBV5-1 and TRBJ2-7, with 11 nucleotides matching TRBD1. The junction had 5 bases not matched to a gene; V was cut back by 3 bases and J by 3 bases. The CDR3 is 15 amino acids. Germline lookup yields CDR1 SGHRS and CDR2 YFSETQ. CDR3 coding DNA: TGCGCCAGCAGCTGGCCGGGACAGGGGGGCTACGAGCAGTACTTC. Its translation: CASSWPGQGGYEQYF.

V and J are TRBV23-1 and TRBJ2-1, with D hard to call. TRBV23-1 is an ORF for which the function is uncertain. V lost 7 bases to trimming and J lost 9 bases, with 4 bases between them. The CDR3 length is 9 residues. CDR3 DNA sequence: TGCGCCAGCAATGGTGAGCAGTTCTTC. Its protein is CASNGEQFF.

Ten or more counts support this clone. V gene TRBV5-1 combines with J gene TRBJ2-5, with a tentative D call TRBD1 (6 bases). This CDR3 comprises 14 residues. The V and J ends lost 0 bases and 3 bases respectively, with 9 bases between them. The germline CDR1 and CDR2 sequences are SGHRS and YFSETQ. CDR3 protein: CASSLGSGEETQYF. CDR3 DNA: TGCGCCAGCAGCTTGGGCTCAGGGGAAGAGACCCAGTACTTC.